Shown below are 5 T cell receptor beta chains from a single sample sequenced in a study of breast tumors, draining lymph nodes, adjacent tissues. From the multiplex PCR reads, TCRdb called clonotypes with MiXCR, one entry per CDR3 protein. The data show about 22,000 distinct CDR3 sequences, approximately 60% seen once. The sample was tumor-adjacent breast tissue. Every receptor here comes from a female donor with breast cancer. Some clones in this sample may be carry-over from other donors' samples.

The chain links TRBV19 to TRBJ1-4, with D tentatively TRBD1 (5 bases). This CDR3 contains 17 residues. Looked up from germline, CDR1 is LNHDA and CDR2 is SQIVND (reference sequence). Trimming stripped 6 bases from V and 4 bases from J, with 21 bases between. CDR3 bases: TGTGCCAGTAGCCGAACCTTTCCGGGACGCAGTAATGAAAAACTGTTTTTT. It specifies CASSRTFPGRSNEKLFF.

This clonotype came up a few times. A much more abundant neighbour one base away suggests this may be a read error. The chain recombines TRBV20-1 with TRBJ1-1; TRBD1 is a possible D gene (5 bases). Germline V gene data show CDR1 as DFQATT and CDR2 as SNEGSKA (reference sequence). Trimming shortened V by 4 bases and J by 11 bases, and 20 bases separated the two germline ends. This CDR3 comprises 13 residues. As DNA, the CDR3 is TGCAGTGCTACCGCGACTTCAAGGGGAACGGCTTTCTTT. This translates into CSATATSRGTAFF.

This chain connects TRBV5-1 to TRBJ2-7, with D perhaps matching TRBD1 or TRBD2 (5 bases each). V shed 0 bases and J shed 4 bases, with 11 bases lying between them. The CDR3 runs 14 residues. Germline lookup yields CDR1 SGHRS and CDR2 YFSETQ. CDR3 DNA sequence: TGCGCCAGCAGCTTGGGGGACCGACCGTACGAGCAGTACTTC. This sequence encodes CASSLGDRPYEQYF.

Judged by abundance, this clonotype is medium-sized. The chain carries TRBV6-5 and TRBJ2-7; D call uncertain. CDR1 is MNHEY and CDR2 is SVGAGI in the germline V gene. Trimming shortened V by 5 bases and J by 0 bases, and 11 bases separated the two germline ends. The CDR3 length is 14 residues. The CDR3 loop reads CASSPSWGSYEQYF. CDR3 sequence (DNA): TGTGCCAGCAGTCCCAGCTGGGGCTCCTACGAGCAGTACTTC.

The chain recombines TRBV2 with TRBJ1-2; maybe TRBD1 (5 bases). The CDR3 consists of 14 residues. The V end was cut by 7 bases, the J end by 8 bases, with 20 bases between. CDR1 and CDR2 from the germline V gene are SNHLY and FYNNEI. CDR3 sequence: CASMGTGAFYGYTF. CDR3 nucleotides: TGTGCCAGCATGGGTACAGGAGCATTTTACGGCTACACCTTC.